The rows below give T cell receptor beta chains drawn from one sample of a study of CD8+CD57+ T cells in acquired aplastic anemia. TCRdb re-derived calls from the reads in MiXCR, one entry per CDR3 protein. This table holds just over 450,000 distinct CDR3 sequences, roughly a third found once. The specimen was sorted CD4+, CD8+, or CD8+CD57+ T cells (not recorded which) from PBMCs. These receptors were obtained from a human donor with aplastic anemia. CDR3s include the opening cysteine and the closing phenylalanine or tryptophan. Each record gives: CDR3 length, V gene, J gene, CDR3 protein.

14	TRBV12-3/TRBV12-4	TRBJ1-5	CASSPDRGDQPQHF
13	TRBV2	TRBJ2-1	CASSEDQWNEQFF
12	TRBV7-9	TRBJ1-6	CASGRGNSPLHF
15	TRBV20-1	TRBJ1-2	CSASLRALPGYGYTF
15	TRBV19	TRBJ2-6	CASSTTAAGGNVLTF
13	TRBV20-1	TRBJ1-1	CSVNDRSNTEAFF
14	TRBV25-1	TRBJ2-7	CASRGRGSTYEQYF
14	TRBV6-5	TRBJ2-7	CASSYSTKTYEQCF
13	TRBV5-1	TRBJ1-1	CASSLAGQSEAFF
15	TRBV20-1	TRBJ1-2	CSAREGWQDNYGYTF
14	TRBV6-1	TRBJ1-6	CASSEAPGRGPLHF
15	TRBV6-5	TRBJ2-7	CASSYLAGGSGEQYF
14	TRBV20-1	TRBJ2-5	CSAKRAGEGETQYF
20	TRBV25-1	TRBJ2-1	CASSDSFASGGQLRRNEQFF
18	TRBV19	TRBJ2-7	CASSVLLAGPSSSYEQYF
16	TRBV5-1	TRBJ1-2	CASSPLERQGDYGYTF
15	TRBV14	TRBJ1-4	CAGSQALVGNEKLFF
16	TRBV24-1	TRBJ2-3	CATSGGKGSSTDTQYF
13	TRBV7-2	TRBJ1-2	CASSLDRGDGYTF
13	TRBV19	TRBJ1-1	CASSLTGDTEVFF